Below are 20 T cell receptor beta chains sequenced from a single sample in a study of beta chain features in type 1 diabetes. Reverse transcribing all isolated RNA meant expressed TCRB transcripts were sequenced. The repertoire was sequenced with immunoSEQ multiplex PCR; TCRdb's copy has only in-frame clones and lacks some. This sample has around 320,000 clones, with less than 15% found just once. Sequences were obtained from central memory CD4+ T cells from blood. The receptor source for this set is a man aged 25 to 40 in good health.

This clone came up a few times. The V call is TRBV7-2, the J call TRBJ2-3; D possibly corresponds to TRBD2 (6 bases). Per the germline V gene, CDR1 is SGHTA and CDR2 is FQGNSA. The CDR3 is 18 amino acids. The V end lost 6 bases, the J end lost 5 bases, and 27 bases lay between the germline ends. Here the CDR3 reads CASREKSGTRNGVDTQYF. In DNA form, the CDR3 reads TGTGCCAGCAGAGAAAAGTCCGGGACTCGCAATGGGGTAGATACGCAGTATTTT. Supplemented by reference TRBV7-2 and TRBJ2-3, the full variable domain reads GAGVSQSPSNKVTEKGKDVELRCDPISGHTALYWYRQSLGQGLEFLIYFQGNSAPDKSGLPSDRFSAERTGGSVSTLTIQRTQQEDSAVYLCASREKSGTRNGVDTQYFGPGTRLTVL.

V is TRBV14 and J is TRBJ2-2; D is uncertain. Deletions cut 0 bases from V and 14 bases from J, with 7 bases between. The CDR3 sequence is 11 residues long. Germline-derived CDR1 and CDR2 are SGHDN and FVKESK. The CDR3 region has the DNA TGTGCCAGCAGCCAAGAGTCAATTCTGTTTTTT. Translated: CASSQESILFF.

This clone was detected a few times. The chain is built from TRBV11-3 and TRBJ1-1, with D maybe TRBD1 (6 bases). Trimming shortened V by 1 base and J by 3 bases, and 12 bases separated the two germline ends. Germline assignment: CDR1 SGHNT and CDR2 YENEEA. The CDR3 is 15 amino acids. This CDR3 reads CASSLVPGGDTEAFF. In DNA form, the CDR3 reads TGTGCCAGCAGCTTAGTCCCGGGGGGCGACACTGAAGCTTTCTTT.

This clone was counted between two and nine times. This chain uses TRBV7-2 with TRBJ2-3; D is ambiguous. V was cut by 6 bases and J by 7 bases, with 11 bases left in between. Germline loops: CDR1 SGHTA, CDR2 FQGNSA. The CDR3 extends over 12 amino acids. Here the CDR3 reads CASSLPRNTQYF. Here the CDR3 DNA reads TGTGCCAGCAGTCTTCCGAGGAATACGCAGTATTTT.

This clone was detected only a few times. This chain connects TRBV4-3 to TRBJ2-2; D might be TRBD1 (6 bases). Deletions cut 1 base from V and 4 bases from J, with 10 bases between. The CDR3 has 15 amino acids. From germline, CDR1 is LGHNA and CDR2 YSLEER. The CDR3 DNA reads TGCGCCAGCAGCCAAGGGGGACATATCACCGGGGAGCTGTTTTTT. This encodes CASSQGGHITGELFF.

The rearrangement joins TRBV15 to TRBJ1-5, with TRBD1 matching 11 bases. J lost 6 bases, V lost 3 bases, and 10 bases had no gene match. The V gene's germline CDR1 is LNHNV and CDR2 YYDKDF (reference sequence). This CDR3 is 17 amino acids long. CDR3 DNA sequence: TGTGCCACCAGCAGCGCAACCTTTGGGACAGGGGGTCAGCCCCAGCATTTT. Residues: CATSSATFGTGGQPQHF.

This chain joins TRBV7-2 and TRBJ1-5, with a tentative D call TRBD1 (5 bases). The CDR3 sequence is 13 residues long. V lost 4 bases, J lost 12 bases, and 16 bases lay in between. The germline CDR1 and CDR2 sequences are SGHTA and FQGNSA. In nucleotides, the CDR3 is TGTGCCAGCAGCTCCCGGGGGGGAGGGAGCCAGCATTTT. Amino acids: CASSSRGGGSQHF.

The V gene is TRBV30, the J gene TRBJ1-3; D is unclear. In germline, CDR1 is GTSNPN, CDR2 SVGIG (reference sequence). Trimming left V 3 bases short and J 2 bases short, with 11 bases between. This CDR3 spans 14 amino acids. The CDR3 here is CAWSRARTGNTIYF. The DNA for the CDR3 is TGTGCCTGGAGCCGAGCTAGGACTGGAAACACCATATATTTT. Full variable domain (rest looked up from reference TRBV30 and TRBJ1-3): SQTIHQWPATLVQPVGSPLSLECTVEGTSNPNLYWYRQAAGRGLQLLFYSVGIGQISSEVPQNLSASRPQDRQFILSSKKLLLSDSGFYLCAWSRARTGNTIYFGEGSWLTVV.

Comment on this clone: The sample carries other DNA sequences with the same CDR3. The chain's CDR3 is CASGRTKGEAFF. Here the CDR3 DNA reads TGTGCTAGTGGGCGAACCAAGGGGGAAGCTTTCTTT. The rearrangement uses TRBV12-5 and TRBJ1-1; perhaps TRBD1 as D (5 bases). The germline V gene has CDR1 LGHNT and CDR2 FRNRAP. The CDR3 spans 12 residues. The ends were cut back, 6 bases at V and 8 bases at J, with 13 bases in the middle.

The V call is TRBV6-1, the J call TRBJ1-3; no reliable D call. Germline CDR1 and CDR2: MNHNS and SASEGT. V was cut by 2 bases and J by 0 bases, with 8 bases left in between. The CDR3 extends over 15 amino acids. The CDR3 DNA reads TGTGCCAGCAGTGAAAGTAAGGGCTCTGGAAACACCATATATTTT. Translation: CASSESKGSGNTIYF.

CDR3 loop: CASSYNSGRPQETQYF. CDR3 coding DNA: TGTGCCAGCAGTTATAATAGCGGGAGGCCCCAAGAGACCCAGTACTTC. The chain joins TRBV11-2 to TRBJ2-5; 10 nucleotides agree with TRBD2. J gave up 1 base and V 6 bases, and 8 bases lay outside the gene matches. From germline, CDR1 is SGHAT and CDR2 FQNNGV. The CDR3 contains 16 residues.

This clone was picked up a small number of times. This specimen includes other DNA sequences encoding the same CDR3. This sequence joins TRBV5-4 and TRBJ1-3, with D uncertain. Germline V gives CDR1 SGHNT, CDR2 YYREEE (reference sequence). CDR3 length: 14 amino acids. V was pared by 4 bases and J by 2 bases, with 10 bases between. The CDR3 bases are TGTGCCAGCAGCCGAACTAATACTGGAAACACCATATATTTT. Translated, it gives CASSRTNTGNTIYF.

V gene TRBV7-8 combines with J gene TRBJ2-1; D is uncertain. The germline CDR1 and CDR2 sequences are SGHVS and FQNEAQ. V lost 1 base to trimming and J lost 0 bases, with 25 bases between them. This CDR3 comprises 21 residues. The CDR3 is CASSLGSWQAHLHLSYNEQFF. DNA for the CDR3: TGTGCCAGCAGCTTAGGATCCTGGCAGGCTCATTTACACCTCTCCTACAATGAGCAGTTCTTC.

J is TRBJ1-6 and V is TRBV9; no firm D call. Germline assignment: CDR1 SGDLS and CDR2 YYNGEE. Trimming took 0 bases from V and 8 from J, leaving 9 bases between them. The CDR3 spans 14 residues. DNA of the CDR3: TGTGCCAGCAGCGTAGACCCGACGGATTCACCCCTCCACTTT. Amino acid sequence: CASSVDPTDSPLHF. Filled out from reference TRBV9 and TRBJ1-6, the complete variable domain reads DSGVTQTPKHLITATGQRVTLRCSPRSGDLSVYWYQQSLDQGLQFLIQYYNGEERAKGNILERFSAQQFPDLHSELNLSSLELGDSALYFCASSVDPTDSPLHFGNGTRLTVT.

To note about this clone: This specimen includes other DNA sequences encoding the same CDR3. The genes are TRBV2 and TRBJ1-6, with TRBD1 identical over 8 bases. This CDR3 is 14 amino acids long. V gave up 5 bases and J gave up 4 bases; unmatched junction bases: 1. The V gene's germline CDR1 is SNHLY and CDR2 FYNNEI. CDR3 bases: TGTGCCAGCAGTCGACAGGGGTATAATTCACCCCTCCACTTT. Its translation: CASSRQGYNSPLHF.

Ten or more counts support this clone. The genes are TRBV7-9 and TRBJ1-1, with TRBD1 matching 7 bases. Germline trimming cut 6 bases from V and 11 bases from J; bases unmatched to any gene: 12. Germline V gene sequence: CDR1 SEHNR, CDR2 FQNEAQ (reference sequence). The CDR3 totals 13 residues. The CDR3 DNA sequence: TGTGCCAGCAGTGACAGGGCTCAGGCGGAGGCTTTCTTT. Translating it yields CASSDRAQAEAFF.

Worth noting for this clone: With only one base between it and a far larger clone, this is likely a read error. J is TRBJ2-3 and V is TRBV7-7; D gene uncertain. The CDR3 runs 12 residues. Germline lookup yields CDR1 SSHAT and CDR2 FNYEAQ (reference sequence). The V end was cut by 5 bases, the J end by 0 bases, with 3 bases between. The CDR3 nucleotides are TGTGCCAGCAGCGCTAGCACAGATACGCAGTATTTT. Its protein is CASSASTDTQYF.

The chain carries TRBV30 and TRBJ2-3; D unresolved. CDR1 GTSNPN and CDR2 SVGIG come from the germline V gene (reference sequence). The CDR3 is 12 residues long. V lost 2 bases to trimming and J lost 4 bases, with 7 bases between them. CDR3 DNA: TGTGCCTGGAGTACCGGGTCAGATACGCAGTATTTT. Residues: CAWSTGSDTQYF.

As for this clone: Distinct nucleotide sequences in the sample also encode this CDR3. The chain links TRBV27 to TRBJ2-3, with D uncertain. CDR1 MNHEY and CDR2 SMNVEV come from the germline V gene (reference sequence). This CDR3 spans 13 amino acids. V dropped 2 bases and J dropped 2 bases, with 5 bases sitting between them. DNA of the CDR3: TGTGCCAGCAGTTTAGCCTACACAGATACGCAGTATTTT. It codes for CASSLAYTDTQYF.

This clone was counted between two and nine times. The chain's CDR3 is CASSQEPGARGYTF. Written as DNA, the CDR3 is TGTGCCAGCAGCCAAGAACCTGGGGCGCGGGGCTACACCTTC. This chain uses TRBV4-2 with TRBJ1-2, with D possibly being TRBD1 (5 bases). CDR1 is LGHNA, CDR2 YNFKEQ, per germline. There are 14 residues in the CDR3. Trimming took off 0 bases at V and 8 bases at J, with 13 bases between the two ends.